These T cell receptor beta chains were read from a single sample in a study of T cell responses to AZD1222 COVID-19 vaccine. The protocol was immunoSEQ multiplex PCR, while the TCRdb copy is restricted to in-frame clones and leaves out a portion. The repertoire holds approximately 110,000 clones, 88% seen once, with 7% to 10% in the top ten. This material consisted of peripheral blood, taken on day 0 of AZD1222 vaccination. Receptors originate from an adult in good health. The CDR3 runs from the conserved cysteine through the conserved F or W. A D gene is named only where the DNA matches it firmly. For some rows the clone size is stated as once, few or many, or as a class when expanded; others skip it.

.,TRBV19,TRBD1,TRBJ2-2,CASSIPPTGAGELFF,TGTGCCAGTAGTATACCCCCAACAGGGGCGGGGGAGCTGTTTTTT
.,TRBV15,TRBD2,TRBJ2-7,CATSREGGRSYEQYF,TGTGCCACCAGCAGAGAAGGCGGGAGATCCTACGAGCAGTACTTC
.,TRBV15,.,TRBJ1-2,CATSRDRLRGYTF,TGTGCCACCAGCAGAGACCGCTTGCGGGGCTACACCTTC
.,TRBV5-5,.,TRBJ2-7,CASSVQGTTFYEQYF,TGTGCCAGCAGCGTTCAGGGGACAACCTTCTACGAGCAGTACTTC
.,TRBV5-6,TRBD1,TRBJ2-6,CASSRTGSGLGGANVLTF,TGTGCCAGCAGCAGGACAGGGAGCGGATTAGGTGGGGCCAACGTCCTGACTTTC
.,TRBV29-1,.,TRBJ2-7,CSARLNYEQYF,TGCAGCGCGAGACTAAACTACGAGCAGTACTTC
.,TRBV29-1,.,TRBJ2-7,CSGGWGDYEQYF,TGCAGCGGTGGTTGGGGTGACTACGAGCAGTACTTC
few,TRBV9,.,TRBJ1-2,CASSVAPGKGDGNYGYTF,TGTGCCAGCAGCGTAGCCCCAGGGAAGGGGGATGGGAACTATGGCTACACCTTC
.,TRBV18,.,TRBJ2-1,CASSPLYQSLSNEQFF,TGTGCCAGCTCACCACTTTATCAGTCGTTGAGCAATGAGCAGTTCTTC
.,TRBV6-4,TRBD1,TRBJ2-7,CASRTTGGLHEQYF,TGTGCCAGCAGGACGACAGGGGGGTTGCACGAGCAGTACTTC
.,TRBV27,.,TRBJ2-1,CASSVSRDSYNEQFF,TGTGCCAGCAGTGTATCGCGGGATTCCTACAATGAGCAGTTCTTC
.,TRBV5-8,.,TRBJ1-2,CASSASNGYGYTF,TGTGCCAGCAGCGCTTCGAATGGGTATGGCTACACCTTC
.,TRBV24-1,.,TRBJ2-1,CATSGNPGRSYNEQFF,TGTGCCACCAGCGGTAACCCCGGGAGATCCTACAATGAGCAGTTCTTC
.,TRBV7-2,TRBD1,TRBJ2-1,CASSFHDRAALNEQFF,TGTGCCAGCAGCTTCCACGACAGGGCAGCTTTGAATGAGCAGTTCTTC
.,TRBV7-8,.,TRBJ2-1,CASSFRRSYNEQFF,TGTGCCAGCAGCTTTCGACGGTCCTACAATGAGCAGTTCTTC
.,TRBV11-1,TRBD2,TRBJ2-1,CASSFVAGGGNEQFF,TGTGCCAGCAGCTTTGTAGCGGGAGGGGGCAATGAGCAGTTCTTC
.,TRBV28,.,TRBJ1-1,CASTPGGLEAFF,TGTGCCAGCACCCCCGGGGGGCTTGAAGCTTTCTTT
once,TRBV2,.,TRBJ1-3,CASSEAGSSSGNTIYF,TGTGCCAGCAGTGAAGCGGGCAGCAGCTCTGGAAACACCATATATTTT
.,TRBV6-4,.,TRBJ2-1,CASSDSERASYNEQFF,TGTGCCAGCAGTGACTCGGAGCGGGCCTCCTACAATGAGCAGTTCTTC
.,TRBV11-2,.,TRBJ2-7,CASSLGGSYEQYF,TGTGCCAGCAGCTTAGGGGGTTCCTACGAGCAGTACTTC
.,TRBV5-4,TRBD1,TRBJ2-3,CASSRDRADTQYF,TGTGCCAGCAGCCGGGACAGGGCAGATACGCAGTATTTT
.,TRBV5-8,.,TRBJ2-1,CASSSRGAAYNEQFF,TGTGCCAGCAGCTCCCGGGGCGCAGCCTACAATGAGCAGTTCTTC
.,TRBV7-9,.,TRBJ2-2,CASSLLGGSRGTGELFF,TGTGCCAGCAGCTTGCTCGGGGGTTCGAGGGGCACCGGGGAGCTGTTTTTT
many,TRBV12-3/TRBV12-4,.,TRBJ2-2,CASRSTNTGELFF,TGTGCCAGCAGGTCAACGAACACCGGGGAGCTGTTTTTT
.,TRBV5-1,TRBD1,TRBJ2-2,CASSYGQGAGTGELFF,TGCGCCAGCAGCTACGGACAGGGGGCAGGCACCGGGGAGCTGTTTTTT
.,TRBV6-2/TRBV6-3,TRBD1,TRBJ1-1,CASSYGDRNTEAFF,TGTGCCAGCAGTTACGGGGACAGGAACACTGAAGCTTTCTTT
.,TRBV6-5,TRBD1,TRBJ1-6,CASRLTGGNSPLHF,TGTGCCAGCAGACTGACAGGGGGGAATTCACCCCTCCACTTT
.,TRBV7-3,.,TRBJ2-3,CASSLYGQWQYF,TGTGCCAGCAGCTTATACGGACAATGGCAGTATTTT
.,TRBV7-7,.,TRBJ1-2,CASSFCETPLYGYTF,TGTGCTAGCAGCTTCTGCGAGACACCGCTCTATGGCTACACCTTC
.,TRBV4-2,.,TRBJ1-5,CASSQEGQGGKPQHF,TGTGCCAGCAGCCAGGAGGGGCAGGGAGGTAAGCCCCAGCATTTT
.,TRBV10-3,.,TRBJ2-1,CAISEPGDEQFF,TGTGCCATCAGTGAGCCCGGGGATGAGCAGTTCTTC
.,TRBV29-1,.,TRBJ1-1,CSVEAKTHTEAFF,TGCAGCGTTGAAGCTAAAACCCACACTGAAGCTTTCTTT
few,TRBV27,.,TRBJ1-6,CASSRIAEGGSYNSPLHF,TGTGCCAGCAGTAGGATAGCTGAGGGAGGCTCCTATAATTCACCCCTCCACTTT
.,TRBV6-5,TRBD2,TRBJ2-5,CATHSGLAGQETQYF,TGTGCCACACATTCCGGACTAGCGGGTCAAGAGACCCAGTACTTC
.,TRBV3-1/TRBV3-2,TRBD1,TRBJ2-7,CASSQDIGQGSYEQYF,TGTGCCAGCAGCCAAGATATCGGACAGGGGTCCTACGAGCAGTACTTC
once,TRBV20-1,TRBD1,TRBJ1-1,CSATDRGNTEAFF,TGCAGTGCTACTGACAGGGGGAACACTGAAGCTTTCTTT
.,TRBV10-3,.,TRBJ1-1,CAIVGSWGTEAFF,TGTGCCATCGTGGGGAGTTGGGGCACTGAAGCTTTCTTT
.,TRBV29-1,.,TRBJ2-3,CSVTGSTDTQYF,TGCAGCGTTACAGGGAGCACAGATACGCAGTATTTT
.,TRBV27,TRBD1,TRBJ1-2,CASRKTGGTYGYTF,TGTGCCAGCAGAAAGACAGGGGGTACCTATGGCTACACCTTC
.,TRBV4-3,.,TRBJ2-7,CASSQVLSRSYEQYF,TGCGCCAGCAGCCAAGTTCTAAGCAGGAGCTACGAGCAGTACTTC
once,TRBV3-1/TRBV3-2,TRBD2,TRBJ2-5,CASSQVSGFSGRLFQETQYF,TGTGCCAGCAGCCAAGTTAGCGGTTTTAGCGGGAGGCTATTCCAAGAGACCCAGTACTTC
.,TRBV5-1,.,TRBJ2-2,CASSTGGGLLVGELFF,TGCGCCAGCAGCACCGGAGGGGGACTCCTCGTCGGGGAGCTGTTTTTT
few,TRBV4-2,TRBD2,TRBJ2-1,CASSPVAGVYNEQFF,TGTGCCAGCAGCCCGGTAGCGGGAGTCTACAATGAGCAGTTCTTC
.,TRBV19,.,TRBJ1-2,CASSSRTLPYGYTF,TGTGCCAGTAGTTCGCGGACACTGCCCTATGGCTACACCTTC
.,TRBV30,TRBD1,TRBJ1-2,CASGQGVYGGYTF,TGTGCCTCGGGACAGGGGGTCTACGGTGGCTACACCTTC
.,TRBV18,.,TRBJ1-1,CASSPLQGEAFF,TGTGCCAGCTCACCACTACAGGGTGAAGCTTTCTTT
.,TRBV19,.,TRBJ1-5,CATKRQDNQPQHF,TGTGCCACTAAGAGACAGGATAATCAGCCCCAGCATTTT
.,TRBV7-8,TRBD1,TRBJ1-5,CASSLWTGPAEQPQHF,TGTGCCAGCAGCTTATGGACAGGTCCAGCGGAGCAGCCCCAGCATTTT
.,TRBV19,TRBD1,TRBJ2-1,CASSIGEPGQGFGDEQFF,TGTGCCAGTAGTATAGGGGAGCCGGGACAGGGGTTTGGAGATGAGCAGTTCTTC
.,TRBV4-2,.,TRBJ1-1,CASSYQQGSYLPEAFF,TGTGCCAGCAGCTACCAACAGGGATCCTATCTCCCTGAAGCTTTCTTT
.,TRBV5-1,.,TRBJ2-5,CASSTQGNQETQYF,TGCGCCAGCAGCACACAGGGAAATCAAGAGACCCAGTACTTC
.,TRBV7-3,.,TRBJ1-1,CASSYGDTEAFF,TGTGCCAGCAGCTACGGAGACACTGAAGCTTTCTTT
.,TRBV6-5,TRBD1,TRBJ1-1,CASNQQGAGTEAFF,TGTGCCAGCAATCAACAGGGGGCCGGCACTGAAGCTTTCTTT
.,TRBV3-1/TRBV3-2,.,TRBJ1-2,CASSQEGNYGYTF,TGTGCCAGCAGCCAAGAGGGGAACTATGGCTACACCTTC
.,TRBV2,.,TRBJ1-1,CASSGVSGALAEAFF,TGTGCCAGCAGTGGAGTCTCAGGGGCGCTGGCTGAAGCTTTCTTT
.,TRBV27,.,TRBJ2-7,CASSPSTSPTYEQYF,TGTGCCAGCAGTCCCTCGACTAGTCCGACCTACGAGCAGTACTTC
.,TRBV30,.,TRBJ1-4,CAWSARTGEKLFF,TGTGCCTGGAGTGCACGGACCGGGGAAAAACTGTTTTTT
.,TRBV30,.,TRBJ1-2,CAWHGRSNYGYTF,TGTGCCTGGCACGGACGGTCGAACTATGGCTACACCTTC
.,TRBV15,.,TRBJ1-2,CATSRGPREYNYGYTF,TGTGCCACCAGCAGAGGCCCCAGGGAATATAACTATGGCTACACCTTC